This TCR beta chain was retrieved from a study of T cells in Graves' hyperthyroidism and ophthalmopathy. The TCR beta CDR3 regions underwent amplification using RNA transcripts as the source. During a first-round RT-PCR of the TCR CDR3, the HTBI primer set was used. MiXCR, applied by TCRdb to the multiplex PCR reads, yields one record per CDR3 protein. The table shows hundreds of thousands of distinct CDR3 sequences, with 11% to 15% occurring only once. Trimming took 7 bases from V and 9 from J, leaving 13 bases between them. This CDR3 is 12 amino acids long. There are a few counts of this clonotype. The V and J genes are TRBV12-3 or TRBV12-4 and TRBJ2-1, with unresolved D. Sequenced material: blood. This clonotype was sampled from a woman in her twenties or thirties with Graves' hyperthyroidism that later progressed to Graves' ophthalmopathy. The CDR3 DNA sequence: TGTGCCAGCAAGCCCAGGTCCCGTGAGCAGTTCTTC. Protein product: CASKPRSREQFF.